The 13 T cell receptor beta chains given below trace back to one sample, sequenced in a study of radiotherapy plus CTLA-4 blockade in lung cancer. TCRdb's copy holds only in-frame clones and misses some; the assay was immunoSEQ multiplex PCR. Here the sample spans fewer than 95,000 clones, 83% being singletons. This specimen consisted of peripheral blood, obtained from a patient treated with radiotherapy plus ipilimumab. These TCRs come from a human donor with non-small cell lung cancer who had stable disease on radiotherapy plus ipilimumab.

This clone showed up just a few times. In nucleotides, the CDR3 is TGTGCCAGCAGTCCGGACTACCTTTACCAAGAGACCCAGTACTTC. It specifies CASSPDYLYQETQYF. The genes are TRBV6-1 and TRBJ2-5; tentative D call: TRBD2 (6 bases). Germline V lookup: CDR1 MNHNS, CDR2 SASEGT. The CDR3 is 15 amino acids. Trimming removed 5 bases from V and 0 bases from J, with 13 bases in between.

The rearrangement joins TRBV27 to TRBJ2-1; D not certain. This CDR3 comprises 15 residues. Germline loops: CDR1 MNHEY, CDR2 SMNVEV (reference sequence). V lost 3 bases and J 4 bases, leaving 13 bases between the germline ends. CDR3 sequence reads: CASSFFPRAYNEQFF. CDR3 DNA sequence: TGTGCCAGCAGTTTCTTCCCTAGGGCATACAATGAGCAGTTCTTC.

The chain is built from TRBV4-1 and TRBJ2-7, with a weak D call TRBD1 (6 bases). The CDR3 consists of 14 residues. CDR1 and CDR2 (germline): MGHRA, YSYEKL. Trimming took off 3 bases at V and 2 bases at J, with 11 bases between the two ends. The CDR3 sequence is CASSHSGQPYEQYF. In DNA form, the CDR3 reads TGCGCCAGCAGCCACTCTGGACAGCCCTACGAGCAGTACTTC.

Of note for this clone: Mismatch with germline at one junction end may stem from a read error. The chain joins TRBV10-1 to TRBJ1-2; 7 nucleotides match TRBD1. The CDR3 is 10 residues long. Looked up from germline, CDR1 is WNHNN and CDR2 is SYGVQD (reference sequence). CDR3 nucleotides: TGCGTCAGCTACAGGGGTGGCTACACCTTC. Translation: CVSYRGGYTF.

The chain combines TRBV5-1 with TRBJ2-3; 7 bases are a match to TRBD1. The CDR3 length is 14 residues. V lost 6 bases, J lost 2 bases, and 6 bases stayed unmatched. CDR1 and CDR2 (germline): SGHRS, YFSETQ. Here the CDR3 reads CASTPGQNTDTQYF. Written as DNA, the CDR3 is TGCGCCAGCACGCCGGGACAGAACACAGATACGCAGTATTTT.

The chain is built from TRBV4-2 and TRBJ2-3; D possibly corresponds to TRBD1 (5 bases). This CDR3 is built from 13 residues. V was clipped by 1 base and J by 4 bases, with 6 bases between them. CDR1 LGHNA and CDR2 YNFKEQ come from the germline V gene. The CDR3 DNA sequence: TGTGCCAGCAGCCAAGGGGGCCCAGATACGCAGTATTTT. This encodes CASSQGGPDTQYF.

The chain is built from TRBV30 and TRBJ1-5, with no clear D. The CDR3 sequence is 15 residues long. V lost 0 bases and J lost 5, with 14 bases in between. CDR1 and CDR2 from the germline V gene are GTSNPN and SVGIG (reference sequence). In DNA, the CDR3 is TGTGCCTGGAGTGTGGGTGGCAATGGGTATCAGCCCCAGCATTTT. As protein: CAWSVGGNGYQPQHF.

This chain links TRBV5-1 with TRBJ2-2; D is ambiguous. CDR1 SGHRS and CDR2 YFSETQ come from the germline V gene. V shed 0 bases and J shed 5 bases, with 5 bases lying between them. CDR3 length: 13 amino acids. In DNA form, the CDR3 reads TGCGCCAGCAGCTTGGGACCGACCGGGGAGCTGTTTTTT. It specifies CASSLGPTGELFF.

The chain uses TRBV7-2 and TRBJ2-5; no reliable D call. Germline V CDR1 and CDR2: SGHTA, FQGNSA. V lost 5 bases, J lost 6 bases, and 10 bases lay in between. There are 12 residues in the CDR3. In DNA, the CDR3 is TGTGCCAGCAGCGACCTAGGACAGACCCAGTACTTC. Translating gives CASSDLGQTQYF.

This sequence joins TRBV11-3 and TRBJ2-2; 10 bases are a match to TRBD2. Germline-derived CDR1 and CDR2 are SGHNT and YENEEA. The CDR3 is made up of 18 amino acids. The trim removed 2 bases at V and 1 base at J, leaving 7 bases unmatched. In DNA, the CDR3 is TGTGCCAGCAGCTTACCCAAAGCGGGAGGGTTGAACACCGGGGAGCTGTTTTTT. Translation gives CASSLPKAGGLNTGELFF.

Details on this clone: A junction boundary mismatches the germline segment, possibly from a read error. In nucleotides, the CDR3 is TGTGCCACCAGCAGAGGGGGTAGCTCCCACAATGAGCAGTTCTTC. Translation gives CATSRGGSSHNEQFF. This chain connects TRBV15 to TRBJ2-1; D call uncertain. CDR1 LNHNV and CDR2 YYDKDF come from the germline V gene (reference sequence). The CDR3 runs to 15 residues.

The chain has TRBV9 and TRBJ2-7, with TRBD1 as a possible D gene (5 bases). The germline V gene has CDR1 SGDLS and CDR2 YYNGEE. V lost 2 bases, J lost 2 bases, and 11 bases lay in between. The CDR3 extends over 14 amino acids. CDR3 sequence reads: CASSVSQGPYEQYF. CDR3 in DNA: TGTGCCAGCAGCGTCTCGCAGGGTCCCTACGAGCAGTACTTC.

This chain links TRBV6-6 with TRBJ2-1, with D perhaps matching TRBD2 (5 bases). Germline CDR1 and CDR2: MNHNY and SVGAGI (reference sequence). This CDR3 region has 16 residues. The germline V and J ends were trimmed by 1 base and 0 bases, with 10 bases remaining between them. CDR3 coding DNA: TGTGCCAGCAGTTACTGGACTGCGAGCTCCTACAATGAGCAGTTCTTC. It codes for CASSYWTASSYNEQFF.